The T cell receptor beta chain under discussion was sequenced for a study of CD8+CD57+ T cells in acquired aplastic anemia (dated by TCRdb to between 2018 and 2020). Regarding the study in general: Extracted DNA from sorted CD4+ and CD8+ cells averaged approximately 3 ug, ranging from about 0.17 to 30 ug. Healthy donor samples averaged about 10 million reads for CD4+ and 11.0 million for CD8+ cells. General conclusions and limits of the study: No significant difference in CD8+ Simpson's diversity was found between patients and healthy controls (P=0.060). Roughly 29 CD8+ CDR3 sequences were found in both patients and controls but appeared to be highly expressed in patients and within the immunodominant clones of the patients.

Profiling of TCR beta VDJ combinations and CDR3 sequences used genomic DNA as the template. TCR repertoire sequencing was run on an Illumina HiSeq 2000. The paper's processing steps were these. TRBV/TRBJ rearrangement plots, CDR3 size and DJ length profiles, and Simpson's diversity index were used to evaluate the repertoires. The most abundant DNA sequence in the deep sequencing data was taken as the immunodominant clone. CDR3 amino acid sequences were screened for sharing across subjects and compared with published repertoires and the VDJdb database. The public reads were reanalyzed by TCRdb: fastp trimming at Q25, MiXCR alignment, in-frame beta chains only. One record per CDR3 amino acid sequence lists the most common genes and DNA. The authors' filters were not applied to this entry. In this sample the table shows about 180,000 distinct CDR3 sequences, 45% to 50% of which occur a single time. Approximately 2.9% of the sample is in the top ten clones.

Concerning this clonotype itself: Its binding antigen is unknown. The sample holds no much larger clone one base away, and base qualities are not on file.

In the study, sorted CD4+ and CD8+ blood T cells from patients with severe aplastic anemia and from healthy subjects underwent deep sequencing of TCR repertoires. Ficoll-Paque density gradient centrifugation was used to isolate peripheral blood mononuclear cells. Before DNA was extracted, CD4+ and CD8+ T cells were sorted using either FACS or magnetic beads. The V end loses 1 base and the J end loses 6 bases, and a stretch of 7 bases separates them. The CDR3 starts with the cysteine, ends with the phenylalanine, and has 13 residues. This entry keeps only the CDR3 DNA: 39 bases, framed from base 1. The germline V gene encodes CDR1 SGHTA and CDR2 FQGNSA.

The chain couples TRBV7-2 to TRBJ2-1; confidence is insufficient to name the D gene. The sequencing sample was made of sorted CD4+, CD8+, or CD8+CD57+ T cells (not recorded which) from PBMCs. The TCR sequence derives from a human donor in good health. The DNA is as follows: TGTGCCAGCAGCTTAGTTGGGGTCAATGAGCAGTTCTTC. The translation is CASSLVGVNEQFF.